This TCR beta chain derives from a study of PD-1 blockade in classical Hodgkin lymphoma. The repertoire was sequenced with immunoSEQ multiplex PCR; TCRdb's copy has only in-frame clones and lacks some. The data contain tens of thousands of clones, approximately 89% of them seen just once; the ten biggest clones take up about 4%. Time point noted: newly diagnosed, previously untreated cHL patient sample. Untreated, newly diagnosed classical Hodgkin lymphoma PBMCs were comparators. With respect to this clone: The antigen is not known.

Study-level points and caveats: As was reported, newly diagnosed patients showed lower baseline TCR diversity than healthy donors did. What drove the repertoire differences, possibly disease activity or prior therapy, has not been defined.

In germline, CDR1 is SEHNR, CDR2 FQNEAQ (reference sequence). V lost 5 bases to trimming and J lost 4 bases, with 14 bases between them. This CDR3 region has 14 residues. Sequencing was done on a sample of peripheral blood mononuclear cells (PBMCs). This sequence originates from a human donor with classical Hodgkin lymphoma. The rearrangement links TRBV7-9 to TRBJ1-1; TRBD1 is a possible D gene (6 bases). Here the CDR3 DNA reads TGTGCCAGCAGCCCACAGGGTGGCGGCACTGAAGCTTTCTTT. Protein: CASSPQGGGTEAFF.